Listed below are T cell receptor beta chains from one sample, sequenced in a study of blood T cell repertoires in COVID-19. TCRdb's copy holds only in-frame clones and misses some; the assay was immunoSEQ multiplex PCR. The sample consists of around 190,000 clones, 88% of them appearing once. Sample: PBMCs or T cells enriched from blood (not recorded which). These receptors were taken from a young woman who had recovered from COVID-19. Both conserved end residues are trimmed from each CDR3.

v_call cdr3_aa
TRBV28 ASSERTGAYEQY
TRBV4-2 ASSQDPRDTTDTQY
TRBV7-9 ASSLGHQNPDTQY
TRBV28 ASSPSPGTGGNQPQH
TRBV2 ASSKGDYSEAF
TRBV10-3 AIKNIAGENTGELF
TRBV11-2 ASSPRGTEAF
TRBV28 ASHVRSLYTEAF
TRBV11-2 ASSPTGPDYGYT
TRBV6-6 ASSQGAFGELF
TRBV4-1 ASSQVQGAPNEKLF
TRBV11-2 ASSRSGQRSNTEAF
TRBV10-3 AISEPNFPDRGLEQY
TRBV10-3 AISDGQGPYGYT
TRBV28 ASSFAGDGYWDEQF
TRBV27 ASRAGTGPMNTEAF
TRBV4-1 ASSPTGTEAF